Shown below are 27 T cell receptor beta chains from a single sample sequenced in a study of CD8+ T cells in alopecia areata. Sample treatment: oral pan-JAK inhibitor, 5-10 mg twice daily. RNA was extracted and reverse transcribed into cDNA as the sequencing template. Measured with immunoSEQ multiplex PCR; TCRdb has only the in-frame clones, and not every one. Counted here are about 100,000 clones, roughly 84% occurring once; the ten biggest clones make up about 24%. The material was CD8+ T cells sorted from blood, obtained at week 24, from a patient treated with tofacitinib. All receptors come from a human donor with alopecia areata.

This rearrangement joins TRBV7-2 to TRBJ1-1; TRBD1 aligns across 11 bases. V was clipped by 5 bases and J by 12 bases; unmatched bases: 5. CDR3 length: 12 residues. Germline CDR1 reads SGHTA; CDR2 reads FQGNSA. CDR3 sequence (DNA): TGTGCCAGCAGCCTGGGACAGGGGGGATCTTTCTTT. Residues: CASSLGQGGSFF.

This clone appeared once. The V gene is TRBV30, the J gene TRBJ1-1, with D maybe TRBD1 (5 bases). This CDR3 has 12 residues. CDR1 and CDR2 (germline): GTSNPN, SVGIG (reference sequence). With 3 bases removed from V and 10 bases from J, the gap between germline ends came to 15 bases. CDR3 in DNA: TGTGCCTGGAGCGGCGGGGGATTTCGAGCTTTCTTT. This translates into CAWSGGGFRAFF. The entire variable domain, with the rest obtained from reference TRBV30 and TRBJ1-1, is as follows: SQTIHQWPATLVQPVGSPLSLECTVEGTSNPNLYWYRQAAGRGLQLLFYSVGIGQISSEVPQNLSASRPQDRQFILSSKKLLLSDSGFYLCAWSGGGFRAFFGQGTRLTVV.

The chain links TRBV20-1 to TRBJ2-3; D unresolved. CDR3 length: 11 residues. The germline gives CDR1 DFQATT, CDR2 SNEGSKA (reference sequence). With 1 base removed from V and 6 bases from J, the gap between germline ends came to 5 bases. CDR3 sequence: CSARVSDTQYF. The CDR3 bases are TGCAGTGCTAGAGTAAGCGATACGCAGTATTTT.

The J gene is TRBJ2-1, the V gene TRBV5-4; TRBD2 might be the D (6 bases). Trimming cost V 0 bases and J 7 bases, with 20 bases left between them. Germline CDR1 reads SGHNT; CDR2 reads YYREEE (reference sequence). The CDR3 has 17 residues. In nucleotides, the CDR3 is TGTGCCAGCAGCTTGGCCGCGGGAATGGCGCTTGGGAATGAGCAGTTCTTC. Its protein product is CASSLAAGMALGNEQFF.

This chain connects TRBV4-2 to TRBJ2-1, with 10 positions matching TRBD1. V trimming: 1 base; J trimming: 6 bases; junction bases outside the gene matches: 3. The CDR3 is 15 residues long. Germline V gene data show CDR1 as LGHNA and CDR2 as YNFKEQ. CDR3 in DNA: TGTGCCAGCAGCCAAGGACAGGGGGCTACCAATGAGCAGTTCTTC. Encoded protein: CASSQGQGATNEQFF.

This chain links TRBV5-1 with TRBJ2-7; D gene unclear. Germline CDR1 reads SGHRS; CDR2 reads YFSETQ. This CDR3 contains 12 residues. The V and J ends lost 3 bases and 5 bases respectively, with 9 bases between them. CDR3 sequence: CASSSDPDEQYF. The CDR3 DNA sequence: TGCGCCAGCAGCTCCGACCCGGACGAGCAGTACTTC. The entire variable domain, with the rest obtained from reference TRBV5-1 and TRBJ2-7, is as follows: KAGVTQTPRYLIKTRGQQVTLSCSPISGHRSVSWYQQTPGQGLQFLFEYFSETQRNKGNFPGRFSGRQFSNSRSEMNVSTLELGDSALYLCASSSDPDEQYFGPGTRLTVT.

The chain has TRBV27 and TRBJ2-3; TRBD2 agrees at 9 bases. The CDR3 sequence is 17 residues long. The V gene's germline CDR1 is MNHEY and CDR2 SMNVEV (reference sequence). With 5 bases clipped from V and 1 base from J, the junction kept 10 bases outside the gene matches. CDR3: CASSPRSGGGGTDTQYF. The DNA for the CDR3 is TGTGCCAGCAGTCCCAGGTCGGGCGGGGGGGGCACAGATACGCAGTATTTT.

The gene calls are TRBV29-1 and TRBJ2-3, with 9 bases that match TRBD1. This CDR3 contains 13 residues. The V segment lost 0 bases and the J segment 14 bases; nucleotides outside the gene matches: 9. Germline assignment: CDR1 SQVTM and CDR2 ANQGSEA. The CDR3 here is CSVEEPRTGVMYF. The CDR3 region has the DNA TGCAGCGTTGAAGAGCCACGGACAGGGGTTATGTATTTT.

The DNA of the CDR3 is TGTGCCAGCAGCTCGCCCGAGGGAGCGGGGGGGCCTACCCAGTACTTC. It specifies CASSSPEGAGGPTQYF. The chain couples TRBV7-9 to TRBJ2-5; 10 bases align to TRBD2. With 4 bases clipped from V and 8 bases from J, the junction kept 13 bases outside the gene matches. The CDR3 loop spans 16 amino acids. Germline V gives CDR1 SEHNR, CDR2 FQNEAQ (reference sequence).

The J gene is TRBJ2-7, the V gene TRBV5-1, with TRBD2 identical over 7 bases. The CDR3 consists of 15 residues. Germline V gene data show CDR1 as SGHRS and CDR2 as YFSETQ. V shed 4 bases and J 2 bases; nucleotides not matched to a gene: 9. The CDR3 sequence: CASSPNPLAPYEQYF. The CDR3, as DNA: TGCGCCAGCAGCCCGAATCCACTAGCGCCCTACGAGCAGTACTTC.

The chain uses TRBV10-2 and TRBJ2-7, with TRBD1 matching over 7 bases. Trimming at V came to 4 bases and at J to 7 bases, leaving 10 bases not matched to a gene. The CDR3 runs 14 residues. Germline V gives CDR1 WSHSY, CDR2 SAAADI. The CDR3 nucleotides are TGCGCCAGCAGTGTCGAGACAGGGCTAGTAGAGCAGTACTTC. Encoded protein: CASSVETGLVEQYF.

This sequence joins TRBV19 and TRBJ1-2; maybe TRBD1 (5 bases). Germline loops: CDR1 LNHDA, CDR2 SQIVND (reference sequence). The V and J ends lost 3 bases and 6 bases respectively, with 11 bases between them. This CDR3 contains 13 residues. CDR3 nucleotide sequence: TGTGCCAGTAGTATCGCCGGGACGGATGGCTACACCTTC. It translates to CASSIAGTDGYTF.

This chain uses TRBV6-5 with TRBJ2-7, with D possibly matching TRBD2 (5 bases). Trimming removed 2 bases from V and 3 bases from J, with 11 bases in between. The CDR3 contains 14 residues. Germline CDR1 MNHEY, CDR2 SVGAGI. CDR3 region: CASSYAGGVYEQYF. The CDR3, as DNA: TGTGCCAGCAGTTACGCAGGAGGAGTCTACGAGCAGTACTTC.

This clone was seen a handful of times. V usage is TRBV5-5 and J usage is TRBJ2-1, with D possibly TRBD1 on 5 matching bases. The CDR3 spans 15 residues. Germline CDR1 and CDR2: SGHKS and YYEKEE (reference sequence). Deletions cut 6 bases from V and 1 base from J, with 14 bases between. The CDR3 region is CASNQLQESYNEQFF. CDR3 DNA: TGTGCCAGCAACCAATTACAGGAGTCCTACAATGAGCAGTTCTTC.

To note about this clone: Other DNA sequences in this sample translate to the same CDR3. The CDR3 sequence is CASSPGQGTDTQYF. Here the CDR3 DNA reads TGCGCCAGCAGCCCTGGACAGGGCACAGATACGCAGTATTTT. The chain recombines TRBV5-1 with TRBJ2-3, with 7 bases that match TRBD1. The CDR3 length is 14 residues. Per germline, CDR1 SGHRS and CDR2 YFSETQ. V was clipped by 4 bases and J by 1 base; unmatched bases: 3.

V and J are TRBV10-3 and TRBJ2-7; TRBD2 agrees at 9 bases. The CDR3 is 17 residues long. Germline CDR1 is ENHRY and CDR2 is SYGVKD. Germline trimming cut 1 base from V and 0 bases from J; bases unmatched to any gene: 7. CDR3 in DNA: TGTGCCATCAGTGAGTTAGAGCGGGGGGCCTCCTCCTACGAGCAGTACTTC. Translated: CAISELERGASSYEQYF.

The CDR3 nucleotides are TGTGCCAGCAGCCCGTTAGGGGGGGGCATGGGAGAGCAGTTCTTC. Translated, it gives CASSPLGGGMGEQFF. The chain is built from TRBV9 and TRBJ2-1; TRBD2 might be the D (7 bases). The CDR3 is 15 amino acids. In germline, CDR1 is SGDLS, CDR2 YYNGEE. Trimming took off 4 bases at V and 10 bases at J, with 21 bases between the two ends.

The V gene is TRBV21-1, the J gene TRBJ1-6; the D call of TRBD1 is as the table states it, not checked on the DNA. TRBV21-1 represents a pseudogene. The CDR3 consists of 8 residues. DNA of the CDR3: TGTGCCAGCCAACCCCTCCACTTT. Amino acid sequence: CASQPLHF.

J is TRBJ2-7 and V is TRBV9; D ambiguous. V was trimmed by 0 bases and J by 1 base, leaving 8 bases between them. Per the germline V gene, CDR1 is SGDLS and CDR2 is YYNGEE. The CDR3 consists of 14 residues. CDR3 amino acids: CASSVDVPSYEQYF. Here the CDR3 DNA reads TGTGCCAGCAGCGTAGATGTCCCGTCCTACGAGCAGTACTTC.

The chain carries TRBV2 and TRBJ2-7; D is ambiguous. Germline lookup yields CDR1 SNHLY and CDR2 FYNNEI. The length of the CDR3 is 15 residues. Trimming took 3 bases from V and 3 from J, leaving 15 bases between them. CDR3 sequence: CASSDNSTPDYEQYF. CDR3 sequence (DNA): TGTGCCAGCAGTGATAACAGCACGCCGGACTACGAGCAGTACTTC.

This clone was observed a few times. The same CDR3 can be traced to other DNA sequences in this sample. The chain recombines TRBV4-3 with TRBJ2-3; 13 bases fit TRBD2. The CDR3 is 18 amino acids. Germline assignment: CDR1 LGHNA and CDR2 YSLEER. After removal of 0 bases from V and 1 base from J, the junction contained 4 bases not matched to a gene. The CDR3 DNA is TGCGCCAGCAGCCAAGATCGACTAGCGGGGGGAGGCACAGATACGCAGTATTTT. This sequence encodes CASSQDRLAGGGTDTQYF.

J is TRBJ2-1 and V is TRBV11-2, with 10 bases fitting TRBD1. The germline gives CDR1 SGHAT, CDR2 FQNNGV. This CDR3 spans 16 amino acids. V was clipped by 1 base and J by 5 bases; unmatched bases: 5. The CDR3 region is CASSLVGQGIHNEQFF. DNA of the CDR3: TGTGCCAGCAGCTTAGTGGGACAGGGGATTCACAATGAGCAGTTCTTC.

The table lists this clone with a few counts. This rearrangement joins TRBV4-1 to TRBJ1-1; no clear D gene. This CDR3 contains 14 residues. Germline V lookup: CDR1 MGHRA, CDR2 YSYEKL. Trimming removed 4 bases at V and 1 base at J, with 10 bases between. CDR3 bases: TGCGCCAGCAGCCCATCTGGGGAGAACACTGAAGCTTTCTTT. Protein: CASSPSGENTEAFF.

This chain connects TRBV15 to TRBJ1-2, with 7 bases matching TRBD1. Germline CDR1 and CDR2: LNHNV and YYDKDF (reference sequence). With V trimmed by 8 bases and J by 1 base, 7 bases remained unmatched. There are 14 residues in the CDR3. The CDR3 nucleotides read TGTGCCACCCGCCCCAGGGACAGTAACTATGGCTACACCTTC. Its protein product is CATRPRDSNYGYTF. The full variable domain, in which reference TRBV15 and TRBJ1-2 provide the parts outside the CDR3, is DAMVIQNPRYQVTQFGKPVTLSCSQTLNHNVMYWYQQKSSQAPKLLFHYYDKDFNNEADTPDNFQSRRPNTSFCFLDIRSPGLGDTAMYLCATRPRDSNYGYTFGSGTRLTVV.

V and J are TRBV7-9 and TRBJ1-2; weak D call: TRBD1 (6 bases). CDR3 length: 15 residues. CDR1 and CDR2 (germline): SEHNR, FQNEAQ (reference sequence). Trimming cost V 5 bases and J 8 bases, with 21 bases left between them. CDR3 protein: CASSPGQLSWIGYTF. Written as DNA, the CDR3 is TGTGCCAGCAGCCCCGGACAGCTCTCTTGGATCGGCTACACCTTC. Combining the CDR3 with reference TRBV7-9 and TRBJ1-2 gives the whole variable domain DTGVSQNPRHKITKRGQNVTFRCDPISEHNRLYWYRQTLGQGPEFLTYFQNEAQLEKSRLLSDRFSAERPKGSFSTLEIQRTEQGDSAMYLCASSPGQLSWIGYTFGSGTRLTVV.

The CDR3 reads CASSHVIRGTGELFF. For the CDR3, the DNA is TGCGCCAGCAGCCACGTGATACGAGGGACCGGGGAGCTGTTTTTT. J is TRBJ2-2 and V is TRBV4-1; possibly TRBD2 for D (5 bases). Germline V gene lookup returns CDR1 MGHRA and CDR2 YSYEKL. Deletions cut 3 bases from V and 5 bases from J, with 13 bases between. This CDR3 region has 15 residues.

The CDR3 protein is CSAYEKTLYGYTF. The CDR3 coding sequence is TGCAGCGCTTATGAAAAGACCCTCTATGGCTACACCTTC. This chain uses TRBV29-1 with TRBJ1-2; D is uncertain. V lost 7 bases and J lost 4, with 16 bases in between. Germline loops: CDR1 SQVTM, CDR2 ANQGSEA. There are 13 residues in the CDR3.